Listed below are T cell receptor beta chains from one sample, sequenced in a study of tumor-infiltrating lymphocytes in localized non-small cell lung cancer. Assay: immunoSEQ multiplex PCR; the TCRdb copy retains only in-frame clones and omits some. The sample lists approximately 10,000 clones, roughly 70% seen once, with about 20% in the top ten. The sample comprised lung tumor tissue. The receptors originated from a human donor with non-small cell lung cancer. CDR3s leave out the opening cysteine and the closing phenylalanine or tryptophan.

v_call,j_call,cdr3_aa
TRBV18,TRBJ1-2,ASSPKEGRNYGYT
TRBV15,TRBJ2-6,ATSSGSSGANVLT
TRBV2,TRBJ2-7,ASPRGTGGSYEQY
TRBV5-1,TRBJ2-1,ASSLEARVAYNEQF
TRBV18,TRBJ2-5,ASSPLGETQY
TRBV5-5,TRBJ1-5,ASSLKTGFNQPQH
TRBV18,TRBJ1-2,ASSPPSGIMGGT
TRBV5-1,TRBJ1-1,ASSLTGGMNTEAF
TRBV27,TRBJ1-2,ASRIMGQPYGYT
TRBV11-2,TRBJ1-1,ASSTQVHTEAF
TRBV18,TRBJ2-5,ASSPATLKETQY
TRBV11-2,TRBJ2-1,ASSPDSSYNEQF
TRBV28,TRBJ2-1,ASDRTTNNEQF
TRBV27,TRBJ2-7,ASSTGVRGTYEQY
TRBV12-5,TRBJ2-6,ASAVGSSRAGANVLT
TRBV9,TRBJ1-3,ASSVGELGNTIY
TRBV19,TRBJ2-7,ASSIGGLAGMYEQY
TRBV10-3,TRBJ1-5,AIGKDRAGNQPQH